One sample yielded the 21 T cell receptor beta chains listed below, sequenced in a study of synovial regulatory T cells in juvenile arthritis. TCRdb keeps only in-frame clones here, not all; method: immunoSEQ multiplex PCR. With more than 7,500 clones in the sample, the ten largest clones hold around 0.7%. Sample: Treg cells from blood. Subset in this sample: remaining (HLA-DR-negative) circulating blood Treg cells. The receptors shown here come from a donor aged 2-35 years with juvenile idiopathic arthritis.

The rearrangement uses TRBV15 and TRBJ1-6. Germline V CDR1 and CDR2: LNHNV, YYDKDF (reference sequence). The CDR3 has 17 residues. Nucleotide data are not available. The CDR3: CATPPSKTLSYNSPLHF.

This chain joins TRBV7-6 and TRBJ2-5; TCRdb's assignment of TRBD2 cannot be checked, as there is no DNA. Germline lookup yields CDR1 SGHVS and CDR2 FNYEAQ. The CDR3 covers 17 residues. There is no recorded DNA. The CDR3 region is CASSLSPSGRSLETQYF.

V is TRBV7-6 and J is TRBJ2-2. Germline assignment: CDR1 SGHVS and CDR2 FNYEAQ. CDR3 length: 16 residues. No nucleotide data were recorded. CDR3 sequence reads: CASSLARPENTGELFF.

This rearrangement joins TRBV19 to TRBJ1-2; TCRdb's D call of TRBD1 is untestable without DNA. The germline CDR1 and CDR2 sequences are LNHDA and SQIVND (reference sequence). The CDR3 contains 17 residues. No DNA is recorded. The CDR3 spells CASSILPGQGANYGYTF.

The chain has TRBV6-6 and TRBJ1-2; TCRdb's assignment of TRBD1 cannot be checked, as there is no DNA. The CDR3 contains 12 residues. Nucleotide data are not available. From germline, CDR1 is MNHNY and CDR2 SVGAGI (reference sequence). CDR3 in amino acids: CASRVQGSGYTF.

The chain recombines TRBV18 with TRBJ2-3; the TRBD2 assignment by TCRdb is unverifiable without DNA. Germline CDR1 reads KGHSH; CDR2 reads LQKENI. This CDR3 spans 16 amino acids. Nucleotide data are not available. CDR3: CASSPRLAGAGDTQYF.

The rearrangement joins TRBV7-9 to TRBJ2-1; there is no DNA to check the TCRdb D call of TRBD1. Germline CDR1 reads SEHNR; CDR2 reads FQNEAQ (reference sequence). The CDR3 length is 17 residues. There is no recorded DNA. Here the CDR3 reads CASSQSPAQGAWNEQFF.

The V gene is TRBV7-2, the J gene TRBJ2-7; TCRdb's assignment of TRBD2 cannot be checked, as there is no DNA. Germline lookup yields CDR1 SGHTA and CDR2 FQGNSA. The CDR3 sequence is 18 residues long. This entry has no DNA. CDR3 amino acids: CASSPGTSGRAISYEQYF.

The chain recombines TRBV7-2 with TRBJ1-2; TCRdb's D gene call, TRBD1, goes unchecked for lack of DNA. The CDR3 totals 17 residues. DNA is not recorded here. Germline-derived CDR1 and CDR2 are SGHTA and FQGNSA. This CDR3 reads CASSFGTGFLGAYGYTF.

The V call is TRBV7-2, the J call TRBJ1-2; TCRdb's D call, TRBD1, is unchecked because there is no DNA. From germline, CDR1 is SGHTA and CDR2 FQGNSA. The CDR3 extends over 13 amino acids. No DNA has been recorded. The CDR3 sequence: CASSRTAYYGYTF.

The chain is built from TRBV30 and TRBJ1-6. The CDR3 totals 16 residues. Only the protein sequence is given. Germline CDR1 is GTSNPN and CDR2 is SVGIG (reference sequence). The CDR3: CAWSGPGAHINSPLHF.

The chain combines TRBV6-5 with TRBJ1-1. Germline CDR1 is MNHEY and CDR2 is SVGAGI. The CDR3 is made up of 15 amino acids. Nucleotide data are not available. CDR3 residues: CASITLRSGNTEAFF.

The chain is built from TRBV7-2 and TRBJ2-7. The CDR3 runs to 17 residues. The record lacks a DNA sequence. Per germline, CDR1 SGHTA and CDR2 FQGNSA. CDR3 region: CASSRGVGSIVSYEQYF.

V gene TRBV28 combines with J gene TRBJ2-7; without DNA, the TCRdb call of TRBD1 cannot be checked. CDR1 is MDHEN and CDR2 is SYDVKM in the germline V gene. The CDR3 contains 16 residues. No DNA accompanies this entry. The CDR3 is CASTPPRGAITYEQYF.

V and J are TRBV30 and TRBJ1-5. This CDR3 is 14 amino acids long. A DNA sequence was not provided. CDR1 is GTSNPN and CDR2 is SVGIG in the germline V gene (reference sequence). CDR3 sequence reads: CAWNRFRGGQPQHF. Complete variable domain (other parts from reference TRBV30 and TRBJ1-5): SQTIHQWPATLVQPVGSPLSLECTVEGTSNPNLYWYRQAAGRGLQLLFYSVGIGQISSEVPQNLSASRPQDRQFILSSKKLLLSDSGFYLCAWNRFRGGQPQHFGDGTRLSIL.

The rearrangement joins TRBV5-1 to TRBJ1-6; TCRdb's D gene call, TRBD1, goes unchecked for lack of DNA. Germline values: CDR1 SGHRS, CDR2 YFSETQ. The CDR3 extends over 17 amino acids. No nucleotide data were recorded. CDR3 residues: CASSFSDRASYNSPLHF.

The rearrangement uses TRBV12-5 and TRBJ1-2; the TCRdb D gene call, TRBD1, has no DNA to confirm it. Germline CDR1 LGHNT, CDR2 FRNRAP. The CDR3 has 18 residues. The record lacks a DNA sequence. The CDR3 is CASGLVLQGAPPVYGYTF.

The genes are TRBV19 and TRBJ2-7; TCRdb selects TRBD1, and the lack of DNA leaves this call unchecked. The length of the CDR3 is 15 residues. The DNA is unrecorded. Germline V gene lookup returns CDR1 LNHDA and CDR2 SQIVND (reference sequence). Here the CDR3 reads CASSSPGQGAYEQYF.

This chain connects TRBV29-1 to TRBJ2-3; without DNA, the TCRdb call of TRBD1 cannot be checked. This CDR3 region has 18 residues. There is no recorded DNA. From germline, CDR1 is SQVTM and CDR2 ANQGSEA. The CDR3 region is CSVPGQGAPLTSTDTQYF.

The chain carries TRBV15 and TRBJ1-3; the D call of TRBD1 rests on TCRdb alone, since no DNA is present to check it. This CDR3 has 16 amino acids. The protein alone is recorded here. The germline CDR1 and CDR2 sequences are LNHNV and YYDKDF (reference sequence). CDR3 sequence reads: CATSREDRGHGNTIYF.

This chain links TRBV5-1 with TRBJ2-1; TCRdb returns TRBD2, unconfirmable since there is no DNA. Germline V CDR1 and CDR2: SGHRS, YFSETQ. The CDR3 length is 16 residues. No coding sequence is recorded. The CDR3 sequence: CASSLRGVSSYNEQFF.